One sample yielded the 10 T cell receptor beta chains listed below, sequenced in a study of cytomegalovirus exposure and HLA in healthy donors. Generated by immunoSEQ multiplex PCR, the TCRdb table keeps only in-frame clones and is missing some. The data show 130,000 to 150,000 clones, approximately 90% seen once. The material sequenced was PBMCs. These TCRs come from a woman between 25 and 40 years old in good health and CMV-seropositive.

V and J are TRBV6-1 and TRBJ2-1; 7 bases fit TRBD2. Germline CDR1 and CDR2: MNHNS and SASEGT. The CDR3 is 16 amino acids. V was clipped by 1 base and J by 2 bases; unmatched bases: 5. This CDR3 reads CASSEDRGVPYNEQFF. The CDR3 DNA reads TGTGCCAGCAGTGAAGATCGGGGGGTCCCCTACAATGAGCAGTTCTTC.

The chain combines TRBV5-4 with TRBJ1-4; TRBD1 matches 9 bases. Germline CDR1 reads SGHNT; CDR2 reads YYREEE (reference sequence). The CDR3 is made up of 15 amino acids. Unmatched junction bases numbered 7, after V lost 2 bases and J lost 8 bases. The DNA for the CDR3 is TGTGCCAGCAGCTTAGGACAGGGGAGCGGGGAAAAACTGTTTTTT. This sequence encodes CASSLGQGSGEKLFF. The full variable domain, in which reference TRBV5-4 and TRBJ1-4 provide the parts outside the CDR3, is ETGVTQSPTHLIKTRGQQVTLRCSSQSGHNTVSWYQQALGQGPQFIFQYYREEENGRGNFPPRFSGLQFPNYSSELNVNALELDDSALYLCASSLGQGSGEKLFFGSGTQLSVL.

The J gene is TRBJ1-6, the V gene TRBV28; the D gene is possibly TRBD1 (6 bases). Looked up from germline, CDR1 is MDHEN and CDR2 is SYDVKM. Trimming shortened V by 2 bases and J by 10 bases, and 12 bases separated the two germline ends. The CDR3 is 14 amino acids. CDR3 coding DNA: TGTGCCAGCAGTTTAAGGCAGGGGACCTCACCCCTCCACTTT. Its translation is CASSLRQGTSPLHF.

This chain uses TRBV2 with TRBJ1-5, with D unresolved. V was pared by 0 bases and J by 4 bases, with 16 bases between. The CDR3 contains 17 residues. Germline values: CDR1 SNHLY, CDR2 FYNNEI. The CDR3 DNA is TGTGCCAGCAGTGAAGCCCAGGCAGCCCGTGGGAATCAGCCCCAGCATTTT. Translating it yields CASSEAQAARGNQPQHF.

Note on this clone: Other DNA variants within this sample encode the same CDR3. The chain links TRBV9 to TRBJ1-1; D not certain. Germline V gene sequence: CDR1 SGDLS, CDR2 YYNGEE. The CDR3 covers 14 residues. Trimming removed 2 bases at V and 3 bases at J, with 11 bases between. The CDR3 region has the DNA TGTGCCAGCAGCGTGGAGGGAGGCGACACTGAAGCTTTCTTT. Protein sequence: CASSVEGGDTEAFF.

The rearrangement links TRBV9 to TRBJ2-1; no clear D gene. CDR3 length equals 12 residues. Germline-derived CDR1 and CDR2 are SGDLS and YYNGEE. V shed 3 bases and J shed 8 bases, with 9 bases lying between them. The CDR3 is CASSDRFDEQFF. CDR3 DNA: TGTGCCAGCAGCGACCGGTTCGATGAGCAGTTCTTC. Supplemented by reference TRBV9 and TRBJ2-1, the full variable domain reads DSGVTQTPKHLITATGQRVTLRCSPRSGDLSVYWYQQSLDQGLQFLIQYYNGEERAKGNILERFSAQQFPDLHSELNLSSLELGDSALYFCASSDRFDEQFFGPGTRLTVL.

The chain is built from TRBV6-6 and TRBJ2-7, with 8 bases aligning to TRBD2. Germline V gives CDR1 MNHNY, CDR2 SVGAGI (reference sequence). The CDR3 contains 15 residues. After removal of 6 bases from V and 0 bases from J, the junction contained 7 bases not matched to a gene. The CDR3 reads CASRWGLESSYEQYF. For the CDR3, the DNA is TGTGCCAGCAGGTGGGGACTAGAGAGCTCCTACGAGCAGTACTTC.

The chain recombines TRBV15 with TRBJ2-5, with a tentative D call TRBD1 (6 bases). Germline V gene sequence: CDR1 LNHNV, CDR2 YYDKDF (reference sequence). V dropped 4 bases and J dropped 4 bases, with 10 bases sitting between them. This CDR3 comprises 13 residues. CDR3 residues: CATSNLGGETQYF. The CDR3 DNA reads as TGTGCCACCAGCAATTTAGGGGGAGAGACCCAGTACTTC.

V is TRBV28 and J is TRBJ1-2; TRBD1 might be the D (5 bases). Germline V gene sequence: CDR1 MDHEN, CDR2 SYDVKM. Trimming took off 5 bases at V and 7 bases at J, with 14 bases between the two ends. The CDR3 consists of 13 residues. The CDR3, as DNA: TGTGCCAGCAGTCCGGGGGGTTTTCGTGGCTACACCTTC. It translates to CASSPGGFRGYTF.

The CDR3 DNA is TGTGCCAGCAGTGACGGGAGGAAGGAGCAGTTCTTC. Protein sequence: CASSDGRKEQFF. This chain uses TRBV2 with TRBJ2-1; 7 positions match TRBD2. The CDR3 has 12 residues. The germline CDR1 and CDR2 sequences are SNHLY and FYNNEI. V shed 3 bases and J 10 bases; nucleotides not matched to a gene: 3. Full variable domain (remainder filled in from reference TRBV2 and TRBJ2-1): EPEVTQTPSHQVTQMGQEVILRCVPISNHLYFYWYRQILGQKVEFLVSFYNNEISEKSEIFDDQFSVERPDGSNFTLKIRSTKLEDSAMYFCASSDGRKEQFFGPGTRLTVL.